This TCR beta chain was sequenced for a study of cytomegalovirus exposure and HLA in healthy donors. The PCR was carried out with 60 Vbeta primers and 13 Jbeta primers. Produced via immunoSEQ multiplex PCR; TCRdb's table is partial and in-frame only. The table lists 150,000 to 200,000 clones, roughly 77% of them singletons, with around 2.2% in the top ten. Germline V gene sequence: CDR1 LNHDA, CDR2 SQIVND (reference sequence). The CDR3 runs 13 residues. J was trimmed by 6 bases and V by 6 bases; bases with no gene match: 7. As concerns this clone: Its antigen is unknown.

Overall study findings and caveats: It was confirmed in vitro that a few of the CMV-associated chains were specific for CMV antigens.

The genes are TRBV19 and TRBJ2-7, with 8 bases fitting TRBD1. The source material was PBMCs. This TCR was sampled from a man aged 50 or older in good health and CMV-seropositive. The DNA for the CDR3 is TGTGCCAGTAGAGGACAGGGTTTAGGCGAGCAGTACTTC. Protein: CASRGQGLGEQYF.